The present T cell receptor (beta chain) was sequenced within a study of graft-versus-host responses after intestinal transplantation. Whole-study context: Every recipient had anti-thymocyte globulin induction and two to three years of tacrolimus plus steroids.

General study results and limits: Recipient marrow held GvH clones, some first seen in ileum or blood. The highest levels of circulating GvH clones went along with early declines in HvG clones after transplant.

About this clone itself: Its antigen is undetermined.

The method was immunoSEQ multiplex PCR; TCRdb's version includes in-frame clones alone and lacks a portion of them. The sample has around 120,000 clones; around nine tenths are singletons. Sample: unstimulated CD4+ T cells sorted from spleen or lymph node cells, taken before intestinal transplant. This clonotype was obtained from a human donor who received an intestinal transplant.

Here the CDR3 reads CASSALTRGGTFYEQYF. In nucleotides, the CDR3 is TGTGCCAGCAGTGCACTAACGCGGGGCGGGACCTTCTACGAGCAGTACTTC. This chain joins TRBV6-1 and TRBJ2-7; TRBD2 is a possible D gene (6 bases). CDR1 is MNHNS, CDR2 SASEGT, per germline. Trimming removed 4 bases at V and 3 bases at J, with 22 bases between. The CDR3 is made up of 17 amino acids.